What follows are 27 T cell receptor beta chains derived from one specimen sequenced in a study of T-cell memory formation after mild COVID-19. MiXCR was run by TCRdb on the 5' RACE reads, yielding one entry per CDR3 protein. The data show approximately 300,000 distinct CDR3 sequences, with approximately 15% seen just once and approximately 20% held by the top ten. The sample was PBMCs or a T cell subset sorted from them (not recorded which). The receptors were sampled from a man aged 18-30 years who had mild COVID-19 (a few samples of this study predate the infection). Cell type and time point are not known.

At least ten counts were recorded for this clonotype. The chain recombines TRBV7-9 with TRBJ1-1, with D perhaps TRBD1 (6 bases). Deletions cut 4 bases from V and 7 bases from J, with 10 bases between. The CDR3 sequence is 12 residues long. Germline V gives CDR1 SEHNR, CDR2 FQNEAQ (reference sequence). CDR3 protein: CASSSYRDEAFF. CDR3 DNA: TGTGCCAGCAGCTCTTACAGGGATGAAGCTTTCTTT.

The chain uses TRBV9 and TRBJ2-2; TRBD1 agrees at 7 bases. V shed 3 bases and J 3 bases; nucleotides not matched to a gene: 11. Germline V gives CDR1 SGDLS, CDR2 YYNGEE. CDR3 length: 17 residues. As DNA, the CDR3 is TGTGCCAGCAGCGCAGTAAGGGGGCAGGCGTACACCGGGGAGCTGTTTTTT. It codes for CASSAVRGQAYTGELFF.

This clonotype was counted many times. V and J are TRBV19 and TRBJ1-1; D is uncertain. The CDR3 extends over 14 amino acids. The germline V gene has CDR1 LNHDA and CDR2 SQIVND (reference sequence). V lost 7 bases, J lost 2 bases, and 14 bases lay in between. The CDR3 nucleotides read TGTGCCAGTAAAGTTGGCACGCACAACACTGAAGCTTTCTTT. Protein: CASKVGTHNTEAFF. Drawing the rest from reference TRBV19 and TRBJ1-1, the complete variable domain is DGGITQSPKYLFRKEGQNVTLSCEQNLNHDAMYWYRQDPGQGLRLIYYSQIVNDFQKGDIAEGYSVSREKKESFPLTVTSAQKNPTAFYLCASKVGTHNTEAFFGQGTRLTVV.

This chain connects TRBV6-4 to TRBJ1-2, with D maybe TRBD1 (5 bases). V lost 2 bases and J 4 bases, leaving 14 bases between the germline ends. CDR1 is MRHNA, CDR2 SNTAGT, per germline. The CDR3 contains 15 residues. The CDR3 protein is CASSDPRAGAYGYTF. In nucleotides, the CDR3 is TGTGCCAGCAGTGACCCCCGAGCCGGGGCCTATGGCTACACCTTC.

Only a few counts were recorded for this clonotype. CDR3 DNA: TGCGCCAGCAGCTTGGAGGGTGTCAACTATGGCTACACCTTC. Amino acid sequence: CASSLEGVNYGYTF. This chain joins TRBV5-1 and TRBJ1-2; unclear D gene. Trimming pared 0 bases from V and 2 bases from J, leaving 8 bases between. The CDR3 consists of 14 residues. The germline gives CDR1 SGHRS, CDR2 YFSETQ.

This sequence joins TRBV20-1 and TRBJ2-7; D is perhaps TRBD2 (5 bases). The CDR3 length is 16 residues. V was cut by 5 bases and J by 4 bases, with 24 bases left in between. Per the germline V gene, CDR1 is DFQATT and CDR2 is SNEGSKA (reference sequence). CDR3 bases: TGCAGTGCTTCCTCCTCGACTTTTCTTCGGGGTTACGAGCAGTACTTC. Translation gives CSASSSTFLRGYEQYF.

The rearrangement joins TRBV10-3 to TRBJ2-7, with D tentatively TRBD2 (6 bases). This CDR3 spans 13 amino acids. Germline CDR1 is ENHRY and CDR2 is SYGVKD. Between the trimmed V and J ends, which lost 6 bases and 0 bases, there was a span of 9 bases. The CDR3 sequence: CAIREGSSYEQYV. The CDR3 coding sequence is TGTGCCATCAGGGAGGGTAGCTCCTACGAGCAGTACGTC.

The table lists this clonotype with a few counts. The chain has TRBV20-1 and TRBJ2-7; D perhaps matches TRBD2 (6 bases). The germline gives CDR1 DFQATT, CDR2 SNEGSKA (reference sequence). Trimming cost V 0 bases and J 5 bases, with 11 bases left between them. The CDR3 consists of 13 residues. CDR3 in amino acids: CSARDPSVHEQYF. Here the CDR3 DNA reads TGCAGTGCTAGAGATCCTAGCGTCCACGAGCAGTACTTC.

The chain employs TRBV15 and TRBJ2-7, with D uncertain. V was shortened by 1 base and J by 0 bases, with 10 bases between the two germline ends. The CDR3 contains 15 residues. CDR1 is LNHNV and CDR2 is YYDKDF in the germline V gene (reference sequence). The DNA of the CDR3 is TGTGCCACCAGCAGAGTAGTGGGATCCTCCTACGAGCAGTACTTC. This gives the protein CATSRVVGSSYEQYF.

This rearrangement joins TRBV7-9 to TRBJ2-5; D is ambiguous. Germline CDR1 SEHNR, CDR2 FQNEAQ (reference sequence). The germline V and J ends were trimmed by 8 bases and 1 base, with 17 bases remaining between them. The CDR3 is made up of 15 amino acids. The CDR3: CASGWRRARQETQYF. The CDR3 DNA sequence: TGTGCCAGCGGTTGGCGTCGAGCCCGCCAAGAGACCCAGTACTTC.

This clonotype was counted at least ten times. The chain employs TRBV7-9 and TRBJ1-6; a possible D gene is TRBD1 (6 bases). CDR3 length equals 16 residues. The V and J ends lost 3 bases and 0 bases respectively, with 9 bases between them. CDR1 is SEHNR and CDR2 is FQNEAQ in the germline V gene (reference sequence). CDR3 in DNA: TGTGCCAGCAGCTTCGGACAGAGCTCCTATAATTCACCCCTCCACTTT. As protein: CASSFGQSSYNSPLHF.

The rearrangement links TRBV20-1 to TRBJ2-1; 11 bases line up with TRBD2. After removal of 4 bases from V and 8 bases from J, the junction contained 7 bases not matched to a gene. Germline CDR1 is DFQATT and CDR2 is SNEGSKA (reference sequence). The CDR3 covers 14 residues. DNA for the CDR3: TGCAGTGCTACCCGACTAGCGGGGCGGGATGAGCAGTTCTTC. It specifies CSATRLAGRDEQFF.

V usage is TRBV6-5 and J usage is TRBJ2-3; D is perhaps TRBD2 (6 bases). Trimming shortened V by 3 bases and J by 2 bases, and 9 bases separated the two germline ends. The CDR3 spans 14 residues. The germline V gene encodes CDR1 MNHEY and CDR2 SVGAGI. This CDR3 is CASSYGTHTDTQYF. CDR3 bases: TGTGCCAGCAGTTATGGGACTCACACAGATACGCAGTATTTT.

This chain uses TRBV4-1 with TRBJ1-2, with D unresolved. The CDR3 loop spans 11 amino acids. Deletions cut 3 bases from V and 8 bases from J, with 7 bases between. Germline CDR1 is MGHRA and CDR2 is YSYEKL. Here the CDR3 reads CASSQPTGYTF. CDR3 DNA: TGCGCCAGCAGCCAGCCTACAGGCTACACCTTC.

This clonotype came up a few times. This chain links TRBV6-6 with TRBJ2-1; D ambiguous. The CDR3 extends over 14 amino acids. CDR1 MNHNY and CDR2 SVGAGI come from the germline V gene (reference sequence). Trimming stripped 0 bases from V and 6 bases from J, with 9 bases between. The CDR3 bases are TGTGCCAGCAGTTACTCTAGGATTCCCAATGAGCAGTTCTTC. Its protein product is CASSYSRIPNEQFF.

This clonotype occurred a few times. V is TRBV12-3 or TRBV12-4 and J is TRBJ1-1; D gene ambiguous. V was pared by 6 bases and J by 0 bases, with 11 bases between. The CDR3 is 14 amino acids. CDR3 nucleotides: TGTGCCAGCAGCTTCGACGGTGTGAACACTGAAGCTTTCTTT. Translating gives CASSFDGVNTEAFF.

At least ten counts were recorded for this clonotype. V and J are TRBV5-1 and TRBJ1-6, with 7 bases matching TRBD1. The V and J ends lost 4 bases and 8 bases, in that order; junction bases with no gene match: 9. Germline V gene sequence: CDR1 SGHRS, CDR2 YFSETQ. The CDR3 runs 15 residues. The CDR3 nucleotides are TGCGCCAGCAGCCTGGACAGGCAATCGCATTCACCCCTCCACTTT. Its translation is CASSLDRQSHSPLHF.

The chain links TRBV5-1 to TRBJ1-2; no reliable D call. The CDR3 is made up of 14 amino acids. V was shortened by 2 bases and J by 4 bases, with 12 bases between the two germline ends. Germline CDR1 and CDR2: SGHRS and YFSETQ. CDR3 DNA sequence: TGCGCCAGCAGCTTCGGTCCTGAGTTCTATGGCTACACCTTC. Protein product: CASSFGPEFYGYTF. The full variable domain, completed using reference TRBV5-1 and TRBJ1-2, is KAGVTQTPRYLIKTRGQQVTLSCSPISGHRSVSWYQQTPGQGLQFLFEYFSETQRNKGNFPGRFSGRQFSNSRSEMNVSTLELGDSALYLCASSFGPEFYGYTFGSGTRLTVV.

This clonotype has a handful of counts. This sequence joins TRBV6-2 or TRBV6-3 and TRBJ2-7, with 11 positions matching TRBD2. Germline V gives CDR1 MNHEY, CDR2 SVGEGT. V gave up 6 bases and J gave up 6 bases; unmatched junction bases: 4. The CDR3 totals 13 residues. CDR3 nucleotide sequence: TGTGCCAGCAGGGGGACTAGCGGTCTCGAGCAGTACTTC. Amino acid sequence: CASRGTSGLEQYF.

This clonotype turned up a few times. CDR3 DNA: TGTGCCATCAGTGACTTTGACACCTCCTACGAGCAGTACGTC. This translates into CAISDFDTSYEQYV. This chain links TRBV10-3 with TRBJ2-7; D call uncertain. Trimming pared 3 bases from V and 0 bases from J, leaving 9 bases between. The CDR3 runs 14 residues. The V gene's germline CDR1 is ENHRY and CDR2 SYGVKD.

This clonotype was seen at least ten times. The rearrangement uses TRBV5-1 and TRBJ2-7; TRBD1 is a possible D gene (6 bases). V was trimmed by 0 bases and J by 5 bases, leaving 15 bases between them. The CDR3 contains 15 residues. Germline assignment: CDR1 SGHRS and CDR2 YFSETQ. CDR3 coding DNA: TGCGCCAGCAGCTTGGTGGGTTCCAGGGGTAACGAGCAGTACTTC. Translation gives CASSLVGSRGNEQYF.

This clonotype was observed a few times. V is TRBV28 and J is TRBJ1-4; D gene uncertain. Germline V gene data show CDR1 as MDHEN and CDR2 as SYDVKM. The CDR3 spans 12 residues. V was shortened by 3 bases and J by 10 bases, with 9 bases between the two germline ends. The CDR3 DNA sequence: TGTGCCAGCAGTTTGGAGGGTGGAAAACTGTTTTTT. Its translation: CASSLEGGKLFF.

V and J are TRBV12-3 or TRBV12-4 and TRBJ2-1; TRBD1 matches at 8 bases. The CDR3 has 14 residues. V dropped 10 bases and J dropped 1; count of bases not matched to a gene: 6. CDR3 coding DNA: TGTGCCACCCTGGGGGACAGGTCCTACAATGAGCAGTTCTTC. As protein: CATLGDRSYNEQFF.

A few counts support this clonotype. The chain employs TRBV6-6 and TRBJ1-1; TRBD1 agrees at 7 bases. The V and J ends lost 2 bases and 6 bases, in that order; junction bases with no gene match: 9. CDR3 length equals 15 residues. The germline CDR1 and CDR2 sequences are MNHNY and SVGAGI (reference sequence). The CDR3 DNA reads TGTGCCAGCAGTTACCAGGCCCAGGGGGGGTCTGAAGCTTTCTTT. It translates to CASSYQAQGGSEAFF.

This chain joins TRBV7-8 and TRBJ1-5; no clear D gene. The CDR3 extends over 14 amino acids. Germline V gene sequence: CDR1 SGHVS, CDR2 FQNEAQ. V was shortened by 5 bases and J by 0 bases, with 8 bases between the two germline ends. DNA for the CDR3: TGTGCCAGCAGCGGGAAGGGTAGCAATCAGCCCCAGCATTTT. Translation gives CASSGKGSNQPQHF.

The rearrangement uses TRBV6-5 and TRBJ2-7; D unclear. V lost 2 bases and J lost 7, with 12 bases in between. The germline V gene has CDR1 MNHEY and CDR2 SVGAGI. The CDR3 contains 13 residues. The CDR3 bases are TGTGCCAGCAGTTACCGGAAAGGGTGGGAGCAGTACTTC. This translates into CASSYRKGWEQYF.

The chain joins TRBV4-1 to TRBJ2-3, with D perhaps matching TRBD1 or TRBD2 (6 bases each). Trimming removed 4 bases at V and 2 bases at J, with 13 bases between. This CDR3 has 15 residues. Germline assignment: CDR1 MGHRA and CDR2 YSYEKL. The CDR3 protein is CASSRWGALTDTQYF. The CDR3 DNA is TGCGCCAGCAGCCGCTGGGGGGCACTCACAGATACGCAGTATTTT.